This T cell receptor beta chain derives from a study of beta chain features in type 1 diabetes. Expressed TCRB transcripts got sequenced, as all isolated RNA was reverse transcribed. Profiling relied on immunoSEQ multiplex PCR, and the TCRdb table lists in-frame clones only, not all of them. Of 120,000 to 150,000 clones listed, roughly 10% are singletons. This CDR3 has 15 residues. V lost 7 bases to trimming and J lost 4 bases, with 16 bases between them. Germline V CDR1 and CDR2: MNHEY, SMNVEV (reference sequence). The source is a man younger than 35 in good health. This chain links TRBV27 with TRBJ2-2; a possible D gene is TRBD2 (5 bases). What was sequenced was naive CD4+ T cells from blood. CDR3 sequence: CASTTRGMGTGELFF. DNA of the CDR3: TGTGCCAGCACCACGCGAGGGATGGGCACCGGGGAGCTGTTTTTT.